Listed below are T cell receptor beta chains from one sample, sequenced in a study of blood T cell repertoires in COVID-19. Clones were sequenced by immunoSEQ multiplex PCR, and TCRdb holds only the in-frame ones, with some missing. Seen here are a few hundred thousand clones, roughly 88% observed once, and the top ten hold 1.5% to 2%. The specimen was peripheral blood. The receptors stem from a woman in her twenties or thirties with COVID-19, enrolled during active disease. CDR3s leave out the opening cysteine and the closing phenylalanine or tryptophan. The order of the fields is V gene, clone size, CDR3 protein. Expanded clones are given a class, and other clones once, few, many or no size at all.

v_call: TRBV6-2/TRBV6-3
clone_size: NA
cdr3_aa: ASSYGPMNTEAF

v_call: TRBV5-1
clone_size: NA
cdr3_aa: ASSRPSGGNQETQY

v_call: TRBV5-6
clone_size: NA
cdr3_aa: ASSLPTGDNTEAF

v_call: TRBV4-3
clone_size: NA
cdr3_aa: ASSQDAGGGITEAF

v_call: TRBV5-1
clone_size: once
cdr3_aa: ASSLNSRMNTEAF

v_call: TRBV11-2
clone_size: NA
cdr3_aa: ASSLDPPGFTGAGNTIY

v_call: TRBV27
clone_size: NA
cdr3_aa: ASSPVANTGELF

v_call: TRBV6-6
clone_size: once
cdr3_aa: AATAGGLYT

v_call: TRBV6-5
clone_size: few
cdr3_aa: ASSSGQGGYEQY

v_call: TRBV7-6
clone_size: NA
cdr3_aa: ASSADRSDNSPLH

v_call: TRBV7-3
clone_size: NA
cdr3_aa: ASSIASGEHNEQF

v_call: TRBV4-1
clone_size: NA
cdr3_aa: ASSPFGGAQAYEQY

v_call: TRBV27
clone_size: NA
cdr3_aa: ASSPGQAMNTEAF

v_call: TRBV28
clone_size: NA
cdr3_aa: ASSPVLTEAF

v_call: TRBV27
clone_size: NA
cdr3_aa: ASSSSNRGRETQY

v_call: TRBV19
clone_size: NA
cdr3_aa: ASTHGGGRISINEKLF

v_call: TRBV15
clone_size: NA
cdr3_aa: ATSRGSTGAGELF

v_call: TRBV10-3
clone_size: NA
cdr3_aa: ASGGGGNSPLH

v_call: TRBV2
clone_size: NA
cdr3_aa: ASRPWPDRETQY

v_call: TRBV4-1
clone_size: NA
cdr3_aa: ASSSYRGTDTQY

v_call: TRBV24-1
clone_size: NA
cdr3_aa: ATSDGGSGQPQH

v_call: TRBV29-1
clone_size: NA
cdr3_aa: SAARGAASGANVLT

v_call: TRBV29-1
clone_size: once
cdr3_aa: SVEFDGGSKRVGNQPQH

v_call: TRBV2
clone_size: NA
cdr3_aa: ASTFQGVRQPQH

v_call: TRBV7-9
clone_size: once
cdr3_aa: ASSPGLAGVADTQY

v_call: TRBV30
clone_size: NA
cdr3_aa: AWSDPGSYNEQF

v_call: TRBV5-1
clone_size: NA
cdr3_aa: ASSFDTYEQY

v_call: TRBV2
clone_size: NA
cdr3_aa: ASGWGPNSPLH

v_call: TRBV10-3
clone_size: NA
cdr3_aa: AISDPTDSNQPQH

v_call: TRBV6-5
clone_size: NA
cdr3_aa: ASRNPGQGHNEQF

v_call: TRBV5-1
clone_size: once
cdr3_aa: ASSPGQPNTGELF

v_call: TRBV2
clone_size: few
cdr3_aa: ASSGGELNIQY

v_call: TRBV11-2
clone_size: NA
cdr3_aa: ASSLDRGQETQY

v_call: TRBV18
clone_size: NA
cdr3_aa: ASSPGTARLVGYGYT

v_call: TRBV11-3
clone_size: NA
cdr3_aa: ASSFTGVGTDTQY

v_call: TRBV21-1
clone_size: once
cdr3_aa: ASSTIGGRLGYLTGYT

v_call: TRBV10-3
clone_size: NA
cdr3_aa: ATGPGNTIY

v_call: TRBV19
clone_size: NA
cdr3_aa: ASSIRQTSSYNSPLH

v_call: TRBV20-1
clone_size: NA
cdr3_aa: SASYQASGGTSTDTQY

v_call: TRBV27
clone_size: NA
cdr3_aa: ASSPYRVPYNEQF

v_call: TRBV27
clone_size: NA
cdr3_aa: ASSRDRENGYT